This entry lists 20 T cell receptor beta chains sequenced from one sample in a study of neurological immune-mediated disorders. Each CDR3 protein gets one entry after TCRdb re-called the 5' RACE reads with MiXCR. This table holds almost 30,000 distinct CDR3 sequences, 9% to 14% found once. The sequencing input was PBMCs. These receptors originate from a woman aged 55-69 years in good health.

This clonotype came up many times. The rearrangement links TRBV20-1 to TRBJ1-1, with D tentatively TRBD1 (5 bases). Germline V CDR1 and CDR2: DFQATT, SNEGSKA (reference sequence). The CDR3 runs 13 residues. Trimming removed 3 bases from V and 10 bases from J, with 18 bases in between. CDR3 loop: CSARAGQRIVAFF. As DNA, the CDR3 is TGCAGTGCTAGGGCGGGGCAACGGATCGTAGCTTTCTTT.

J is TRBJ2-7 and V is TRBV9; D is uncertain. Germline loops: CDR1 SGDLS, CDR2 YYNGEE. This CDR3 contains 19 residues. Trimming removed 0 bases from V and 5 bases from J, with 27 bases in between. The CDR3 protein is CASSVDLVAIIKGFHEQYF. CDR3 DNA sequence: TGTGCCAGCAGCGTAGACTTGGTTGCTATAATCAAAGGTTTCCACGAGCAGTACTTC. Full variable domain (missing parts from reference TRBV9 and TRBJ2-7): DSGVTQTPKHLITATGQRVTLRCSPRSGDLSVYWYQQSLDQGLQFLIQYYNGEERAKGNILERFSAQQFPDLHSELNLSSLELGDSALYFCASSVDLVAIIKGFHEQYFGPGTRLTVT.

The V and J genes are TRBV12-3 or TRBV12-4 and TRBJ2-2; possible D gene TRBD1, 5 bases. V was shortened by 4 bases and J by 10 bases, with 19 bases between the two germline ends. The CDR3 runs 15 residues. The CDR3 bases are TGTGCCAGCAGTTCCCAACGGACATGGGTGGTGGAGCTGTTTTTT. Translated, it gives CASSSQRTWVVELFF.

The table lists this clonotype with many counts. The chain uses TRBV3-1 and TRBJ1-1, with a weak D call TRBD1 (5 bases). The CDR3 has 14 residues. V lost 3 bases and J 1 base, leaving 9 bases between the germline ends. CDR1 and CDR2 (germline): LGHDT, YNNKEL (reference sequence). The CDR3 loop is CASSHGTANTEAFF. As DNA, the CDR3 is TGTGCCAGCAGCCACGGGACGGCGAACACTGAAGCTTTCTTT.

The sample holds many counts of this clonotype. The chain links TRBV6-2 or TRBV6-3 to TRBJ2-7; possible D gene TRBD1, 6 bases. Germline values: CDR1 MNHEY, CDR2 SVGEGT. With 2 bases removed from V and 0 bases from J, the gap between germline ends came to 11 bases. The CDR3 sequence is 15 residues long. Here the CDR3 DNA reads TGTGCCAGCAGTTACGACAGGCCTAGCTCCTACGAGCAGTACTTC. Translated: CASSYDRPSSYEQYF.

This clonotype occurred many times. This sequence joins TRBV7-2 and TRBJ2-2; perhaps TRBD1 as D (5 bases). From germline, CDR1 is SGHTA and CDR2 FQGNSA. The CDR3 covers 15 residues. Trimming shortened V by 5 bases and J by 7 bases, and 17 bases separated the two germline ends. The CDR3 nucleotides read TGTGCCAGCAGCCCAGGGCAAATTCTTGGCGGGGAGCTGTTTTTT. Translating gives CASSPGQILGGELFF.

This clonotype showed up many times. The chain links TRBV9 to TRBJ1-4; D is unresolved. Trimming took 3 bases from V and 9 from J, leaving 18 bases between them. Germline V gives CDR1 SGDLS, CDR2 YYNGEE. The CDR3 has 15 amino acids. Written as DNA, the CDR3 is TGTGCCAGCAGCGCGGGGAGTGGACCCGGAAAAAAACTGTTTTTT. Translating gives CASSAGSGPGKKLFF.

Details on this clonotype: This clone may be a read error of a much larger clone one base away. J is TRBJ2-5 and V is TRBV27, with D possibly being TRBD2 (6 bases). The CDR3 loop spans 12 amino acids. CDR1 MNHEY and CDR2 SMNVEV come from the germline V gene (reference sequence). As DNA, the CDR3 is TGTGCCAACAGTCCGAACGGGGGGACCCAGTACTTC. This codes for CANSPNGGTQYF.

This clonotype was counted at least ten times. The chain couples TRBV30 to TRBJ1-6; D is unclear. This CDR3 is 12 amino acids long. Germline lookup yields CDR1 GTSNPN and CDR2 SVGIG (reference sequence). V was pared by 1 base and J by 10 bases, with 8 bases between. CDR3 sequence reads: CAWSDVKSPLHF. The CDR3 DNA reads as TGTGCCTGGAGTGACGTGAAGTCACCCCTCCACTTT. The full variable domain, in which reference TRBV30 and TRBJ1-6 provide the parts outside the CDR3, is SQTIHQWPATLVQPVGSPLSLECTVEGTSNPNLYWYRQAAGRGLQLLFYSVGIGQISSEVPQNLSASRPQDRQFILSSKKLLLSDSGFYLCAWSDVKSPLHFGNGTRLTVT.

This clonotype was seen at least ten times. J is TRBJ2-1 and V is TRBV7-3; 7 bases line up with TRBD2. The trim removed 0 bases at V and 6 bases at J, leaving 17 bases unmatched. This CDR3 has 19 amino acids. Germline assignment: CDR1 SGHTA and CDR2 FQGTGA. DNA for the CDR3: TGTGCCAGCAGCTTAACCCGCGCGGGAGCGGGATTGGCACCCAATGAGCAGTTCTTC. As protein: CASSLTRAGAGLAPNEQFF.

In this sample, this clonotype turned up many times. J is TRBJ2-7 and V is TRBV20-1; D unclear. The germline V and J ends were trimmed by 6 bases and 4 bases, with 22 bases remaining between them. The CDR3 covers 15 residues. Per the germline V gene, CDR1 is DFQATT and CDR2 is SNEGSKA (reference sequence). The CDR3 is CSAASRRTHDYEQYF. In DNA form, the CDR3 reads TGCAGTGCAGCGAGCCGCCGGACCCACGATTACGAGCAGTACTTC.

This clonotype was seen repeatedly, ten times or more. The chain couples TRBV10-3 to TRBJ2-2, with D hard to call. The CDR3 is 12 amino acids. Germline V gene data show CDR1 as ENHRY and CDR2 as SYGVKD. Trimming took off 11 bases at V and 4 bases at J, with 11 bases between the two ends. The CDR3 reads CACGPVTGELFF. CDR3 nucleotides: TGTGCCTGTGGACCGGTCACCGGGGAGCTGTTTTTT.

By frequency in the sample, this clonotype is medium-sized. This chain uses TRBV5-1 with TRBJ1-4, with a weak D call TRBD1 (6 bases). This CDR3 is built from 13 residues. Between the trimmed V and J ends, which lost 2 bases and 4 bases, there was a span of 6 bases. Germline CDR1 reads SGHRS; CDR2 reads YFSETQ. In nucleotides, the CDR3 is TGCGCCAGCAGCTTAGGGGGTAATGAAAAACTGTTTTTT. Amino acids: CASSLGGNEKLFF.

Many counts were recorded for this clonotype. This chain joins TRBV29-1 and TRBJ1-1; 7 bases align to TRBD1. The CDR3 totals 13 residues. Trimming took 6 bases from V and 5 from J; bases not matched to a gene: 9. CDR1 and CDR2 from the germline V gene are SQVTM and ANQGSEA. The CDR3 spells CSVGTGVETEAFF. In DNA form, the CDR3 reads TGCAGCGTCGGAACAGGGGTGGAAACTGAAGCTTTCTTT.

This clonotype was counted at least ten times. In DNA, the CDR3 is TGCAGTGTTTTTAGGGATCACGGTGAAGCTTTCTTT. This codes for CSVFRDHGEAFF. The rearrangement uses TRBV20-1 and TRBJ1-1; D is ambiguous. Germline loops: CDR1 DFQATT, CDR2 SNEGSKA (reference sequence). Trimming left V 7 bases short and J 7 bases short, with 16 bases between. The CDR3 runs 12 residues.

This clonotype occurred many times. A read error may produce the germline difference seen at one junction end. V and J are TRBV12-3 or TRBV12-4 and TRBJ2-1; 10 nucleotides match TRBD2. The CDR3 has 14 amino acids. The CDR3 loop reads CASSVAGGPGEQFF. DNA for the CDR3: TGTGCCAGCAGTGTAGCGGGGGGTCCCGGGGAGCAGTTCTTC.

Notes on this clonotype: The CDR3 carries no conserved terminal phenylalanine or tryptophan, so it likely arises from a read error. The CDR3 loop reads CSARDVDRANTEAFS. In nucleotides, the CDR3 is TGCAGTGCTAGAGATGTAGACAGGGCAAACACTGAAGCTTTCTCT. The chain recombines TRBV20-1 with TRBJ1-1; 7 bases align to TRBD1. The CDR3 is 15 amino acids. CDR1 is DFQATT and CDR2 is SNEGSKA in the germline V gene (reference sequence). The trim removed 0 bases at V and 2 bases at J, leaving 6 bases unmatched.

This clonotype was counted many times. This chain connects TRBV7-2 to TRBJ2-4; D remains unclear. This CDR3 comprises 17 residues. CDR1 is SGHTA and CDR2 is FQGNSA in the germline V gene. Trimming cost V 5 bases and J 2 bases, with 19 bases left between them. In nucleotides, the CDR3 is TGTGCCAGCAGCCCCCCGGCAAGTCCCAACACCAAAAACATTCAGTACTTC. This translates into CASSPPASPNTKNIQYF.

The sample holds many counts of this clonotype. J is TRBJ2-1 and V is TRBV20-1; D may match TRBD1 or TRBD2 (6 bases each). The germline V gene encodes CDR1 DFQATT and CDR2 SNEGSKA (reference sequence). Trimming cost V 8 bases and J 6 bases, with 20 bases left between them. The CDR3 runs 14 residues. CDR3 DNA sequence: TGCAGTTCCTGGGGGGACACCTCCGCCAATGAGCAGTTCTTC. Translating gives CSSWGDTSANEQFF.

This clonotype was counted many times. The V gene is TRBV29-1, the J gene TRBJ2-3; 9 nucleotides align to TRBD1. Trimming at V came to 4 bases and at J to 2 bases, leaving 4 bases not matched to a gene. The CDR3 runs 14 residues. Per the germline V gene, CDR1 is SQVTM and CDR2 is ANQGSEA. The CDR3 loop reads CSVAGQGSTDTQYF. Here the CDR3 DNA reads TGCAGCGTTGCTGGACAGGGGTCCACAGATACGCAGTATTTT.